Listed here are 3 T cell receptor beta chains from one sample, sequenced in a study of blood T cell repertoires in COVID-19. Assay: immunoSEQ multiplex PCR; the TCRdb copy retains only in-frame clones and omits some. Counted here are about 220,000 clones, about 88% occurring once; the ten biggest clones make up 1.9%. The specimen sequenced was peripheral blood. Receptors were obtained from a man aged 40-50 years with active or convalescent COVID-19.

The chain uses TRBV19 and TRBJ1-3; D is possibly TRBD1 (5 bases). The CDR3 covers 13 residues. V gave up 9 bases and J gave up 0 bases, with 9 bases separating them. Germline V lookup: CDR1 LNHDA, CDR2 SQIVND (reference sequence). The CDR3 DNA sequence: TGTGCCAGCCGACAGAGCTCTGGAAACACCATATATTTT. Its protein is CASRQSSGNTIYF.

The chain uses TRBV5-1 and TRBJ1-4, with D unclear. CDR1 is SGHRS and CDR2 is YFSETQ in the germline V gene. V lost 3 bases and J lost 4, with 10 bases in between. The CDR3 is 14 amino acids. The DNA of the CDR3 is TGCGCCAGCAGCTCCGGGTTCTTTAATGAAAAACTGTTTTTT. Translation gives CASSSGFFNEKLFF.

V and J are TRBV15 and TRBJ2-5, with TRBD2 identical over 14 bases. The CDR3 spans 18 residues. The germline gives CDR1 LNHNV, CDR2 YYDKDF (reference sequence). V was clipped by 3 bases and J by 5 bases; unmatched bases: 11. CDR3 sequence: CATSSDGLAGGPVETQYF. The CDR3 DNA sequence: TGTGCCACCAGCAGCGACGGACTAGCGGGGGGCCCGGTTGAGACCCAGTACTTC.